This T cell receptor beta chain was identified during a study of blood T cell repertoires in COVID-19. Libraries were prepared by immunoSEQ multiplex PCR; TCRdb keeps only in-frame clonotypes and omits some of them. The repertoire has about 270,000 clones, around nine tenths of them found once; the top ten carry just under 9%. This clone showed up just a few times. Between the trimmed V and J ends, which lost 5 bases and 9 bases, there was a span of 8 bases. Germline V gives CDR1 LNHNV, CDR2 YYDKDF (reference sequence). The CDR3 length is 12 residues. The material sequenced was peripheral blood. This TCR was sampled from a man between 35 and 55 years old with active or convalescent COVID-19. J is TRBJ1-6 and V is TRBV15; possible D gene TRBD1, 5 bases. The CDR3 sequence: CATSGGASPLHF. CDR3 DNA: TGTGCCACCAGCGGAGGGGCTTCACCCCTCCACTTT.